Sequencing of this T cell receptor (beta chain) was carried out in a study of T-cell reconstitution after alpha-beta-depleted transplantation in children. The authors prepared the TCRbeta library with unique molecular identifiers. TCRdb reanalysed the PCR reads using MiXCR and keeps one entry per CDR3 protein. This sample has 400,000 to 500,000 distinct CDR3 sequences, with approximately 10% found just once. This clonotype was observed a few times. CDR3 size: 14 residues. The germline CDR1 and CDR2 sequences are LNHDA and SQIVND (reference sequence). Trimming took off 5 bases at V and 6 bases at J, with 14 bases between the two ends.

This clonotype was sampled from a human donor who donated a stem cell graft to a child with acute myeloid leukemia. Sample: PBMCs from the stem cell graft donor, taken from the stem cell graft. This chain uses TRBV19 with TRBJ1-5; D perhaps matches TRBD1 (6 bases). The CDR3 coding sequence is TGTGCCAGTAGTGTACAGGGATTGGGTCAGCCCCAGCATTTT. Translating gives CASSVQGLGQPQHF.